Each of the 7 T cell receptor beta chains below was sequenced from the same sample in a study of beta chain features in type 1 diabetes. Study results and caveats: In all four CD4+ subsets, TCRB CDR3 length was significantly, moderately reduced in type 1 diabetes.

What these receptors recognize is not known. Expressed TCRB transcripts were sequenced because the entire RNA isolate underwent reverse transcription. Sequencing used immunoSEQ multiplex PCR; TCRdb keeps in-frame clones, though not all of them. The sample contains about 23,000 clones, roughly 56% of which appear only once. Sequencing was carried out using stem cell memory CD4+ T cells from blood. The receptor source for this set is a man aged 18 to 29 with type 1 diabetes.

The rearrangement joins TRBV28 to TRBJ2-5, with 9 bases identical to TRBD1. V shed 6 bases and J 5 bases; nucleotides not matched to a gene: 7. This CDR3 has 14 amino acids. The germline gives CDR1 MDHEN, CDR2 SYDVKM. The CDR3 loop is CASRLTGGGETQYF. CDR3 coding DNA: TGTGCCAGCAGACTTACAGGGGGCGGCGAGACCCAGTACTTC.

CDR3 residues: CASKPGLDISTQYF. The CDR3 DNA follows: TGTGCCAGCAAACCGGGACTTGATATTAGTACGCAGTATTTT. The rearrangement uses TRBV27 and TRBJ2-3, with a tentative D call TRBD2 (6 bases). Germline V gene lookup returns CDR1 MNHEY and CDR2 SMNVEV (reference sequence). The CDR3 length is 14 residues. Trimming left V 7 bases short and J 8 bases short, with 19 bases between.

The genes are TRBV6-1 and TRBJ1-1; D gene uncertain. V was cut by 0 bases and J by 14 bases, with 13 bases left in between. CDR1 MNHNS and CDR2 SASEGT come from the germline V gene. The CDR3 is made up of 12 amino acids. CDR3 DNA: TGTGCCAGCAGTGAAGCGGGAGAGAACAGATTCTTT. Translated: CASSEAGENRFF.

This clone was detected only a few times. The rearrangement links TRBV19 to TRBJ2-1, with a weak D call TRBD2 (7 bases). CDR1 and CDR2 from the germline V gene are LNHDA and SQIVND (reference sequence). The V end was cut by 5 bases, the J end by 4 bases, with 18 bases between. The CDR3 is 16 residues long. CDR3 nucleotides: TGTGCCAGTAGTGTCCCTAGGGGGAGGGGGTACAATGAGCAGTTCTTC. Residues: CASSVPRGRGYNEQFF.

The V and J genes are TRBV6-1 and TRBJ1-2; D is possibly TRBD1 (5 bases). The CDR3 sequence is 15 residues long. Germline CDR1 and CDR2: MNHNS and SASEGT. V was clipped by 1 base and J by 1 base, with 10 bases between them. The CDR3 protein is CASSEGVGVNYGYTF. The CDR3 region has the DNA TGTGCCAGCAGTGAAGGGGTAGGGGTTAACTATGGCTACACCTTC.

This sequence joins TRBV7-2 and TRBJ2-4, with D possibly matching TRBD1 (6 bases). V was cut by 5 bases and J by 11 bases, with 16 bases left in between. The CDR3 length is 13 residues. Germline V gives CDR1 SGHTA, CDR2 FQGNSA. CDR3 nucleotide sequence: TGTGCCAGCAGCACTGATACAGGGCGACTTCAGTACTTC. The encoded protein is CASSTDTGRLQYF.

A few counts support this clone. The rearrangement links TRBV6-5 to TRBJ2-3, with D possibly being TRBD2 (6 bases). CDR3 length equals 13 residues. Between the trimmed V and J ends, which lost 4 bases and 8 bases, there was a span of 13 bases. CDR1 and CDR2 (germline): MNHEY, SVGAGI. The CDR3 nucleotides are TGTGCCAGCAGTTTCGAGAGGGAGGTTACGCAGTATTTT. Its protein product is CASSFEREVTQYF.